This T cell receptor (beta chain) emerged from a study of shared clonotypes between healthy human individuals. TCRdb's table, derived via immunoSEQ multiplex PCR, lists solely in-frame clones and lacks some. The sample lists about 2 million clones; 85% to 95% were seen once. Germline V gives CDR1 SSHAT, CDR2 FNYEAQ (reference sequence). The CDR3 totals 15 residues. About this clone itself: One end of the junction does not line up with germline, which may come from a read error.

As defined, naive CD8 cells were CD45RO-negative and positively selected for CCR7, with terminally differentiated effector memory CD45RA+ cells excluded. The chain joins TRBV7-7 to TRBJ2-1, with a tentative D call TRBD2 (5 bases). The sequence came from a man aged 18 to 29 in good health. Sample: naive CD8+ T cells sorted from blood. CDR3 region: CASSAHGGLYNEQFF. The DNA of the CDR3 is TGTGCTAGCAGCGCCCATGGTGGACTGTACAATGAGCAGTTCTTC.